This section outlines one TCR beta chain sequence together with its context. MiXCR was run by TCRdb on the 5' RACE reads, yielding one entry per CDR3 protein. The sample lists approximately 250,000 distinct CDR3 sequences, roughly 17% occurring once. The data are from a study of T-cell memory formation after mild COVID-19. This CDR3 comprises 13 residues. The V gene's germline CDR1 is SGHAT and CDR2 FQNNGV. Trimming pared 6 bases from V and 4 bases from J, leaving 12 bases between. The sample comprised PBMCs or a T cell subset sorted from them (not recorded which). J is TRBJ1-2 and V is TRBV11-2; tentatively, D is TRBD1 (5 bases). This clonotype was obtained from a man between 18 and 29 years old who had mild COVID-19 (a few samples of this study predate the infection). Cell type and time point are not known. CDR3 coding DNA: TGTGCCAGCAGTTCCTATGACAGCTATGGCTACACCTTC. This translates into CASSSYDSYGYTF.